Ten or more counts support the clone carrying this T cell receptor (beta chain). Its target is unknown. This specimen belongs to a study of T cells in Graves' hyperthyroidism and ophthalmopathy. Study-wide points: Through a model of 13 V-J features, ophthalmopathy was separated from stable hyperthyroidism.

Germline V CDR1 and CDR2: SQVTM, ANQGSEA. The CDR3 length is 12 residues. The V and J ends lost 4 bases and 3 bases, in that order; junction bases with no gene match: 2. Amplification of TCR beta CDR3 regions was performed using RNA transcripts as template. First-round RT-PCR with HTBI primers amplified the TCR CDR3 region. TCRdb re-called the multiplex PCR reads with MiXCR, one entry per CDR3 protein. This sample has hundreds of thousands of distinct CDR3 sequences, with approximately 13% found just once. Diagnoses were made from clinical symptoms, serum measures (thyroxine and TRAb), thyroid ultrasound and orbital computed tomography. PBMCs came from more than 8.5 ml fresh peripheral blood.

Sequenced material: blood. The clonotype comes from a woman between 18 and 30 years old with Graves' hyperthyroidism. The chain joins TRBV29-1 to TRBJ1-2; 7 bases agree with TRBD1. As DNA, the CDR3 is TGCAGCGTTGGGCAGGGGGACTATGGCTACACCTTC. This codes for CSVGQGDYGYTF.